These 32 T cell receptor beta chains were all obtained from the same sample, sequenced in a study of long-term antiretroviral therapy in people with HIV. This was the immunoSEQ v3.0 assay at survey level. TCRdb keeps only in-frame clones here, not all; method: immunoSEQ multiplex PCR. The sample has just under 20,000 clones, roughly 90% seen once. Source: unsorted PBMCs, taken 2.1 years after starting antiretroviral therapy. These receptors were collected from a man younger than 35 with HIV.

The chain has TRBV7-8 and TRBJ2-5; D is possibly TRBD2 (6 bases). Germline V gene data show CDR1 as SGHVS and CDR2 as FQNEAQ. The CDR3 loop spans 17 amino acids. V was clipped by 8 bases and J by 5 bases, with 27 bases between them. DNA for the CDR3: TGTGCCAGCTCTTTCAATCCCCGGGGGTCCGCGGGTGAGACCCAGTACTTC. Its translation is CASSFNPRGSAGETQYF.

This chain joins TRBV4-2 and TRBJ1-3; D unclear. Between the trimmed V and J ends, which lost 1 base and 3 bases, there was a span of 10 bases. This CDR3 contains 15 residues. The germline V gene has CDR1 LGHNA and CDR2 YNFKEQ. The chain's CDR3 is CASSQVDAGGNTIYF. CDR3 DNA sequence: TGTGCCAGCAGCCAAGTTGACGCTGGTGGAAACACCATATATTTT.

The chain couples TRBV27 to TRBJ2-1, with TRBD1 identical over 7 bases. The CDR3 is 13 residues long. Germline loops: CDR1 MNHEY, CDR2 SMNVEV (reference sequence). After removal of 5 bases from V and 12 bases from J, the junction contained 10 bases not matched to a gene. The CDR3: CASSPTGAVGQFF. CDR3 nucleotides: TGTGCCAGCAGTCCCACAGGGGCCGTAGGGCAGTTCTTC.

The chain employs TRBV6-1 and TRBJ1-2; 9 bases fit TRBD1. Germline trimming cut 8 bases from V and 11 bases from J; bases unmatched to any gene: 9. The CDR3 is 12 amino acids. Germline loops: CDR1 MNHNS, CDR2 SASEGT. The CDR3 DNA sequence: TGTGCCAGCCTCGGGGACAGGGAGGGATACACCTTC. Residues: CASLGDREGYTF.

V usage is TRBV4-3 and J usage is TRBJ2-2; 11 nucleotides align to TRBD2. V gave up 0 bases and J gave up 8 bases; unmatched junction bases: 11. Germline CDR1 is LGHNA and CDR2 is YSLEER. The CDR3 contains 18 residues. The CDR3 sequence is CASSQEVGLAGGRGELFF. In DNA form, the CDR3 reads TGCGCCAGCAGCCAAGAGGTGGGGCTAGCGGGGGGAAGAGGGGAGCTGTTTTTT.

This rearrangement joins TRBV29-1 to TRBJ2-7, with TRBD1 matching over 7 bases. V shed 1 base and J 4 bases; nucleotides not matched to a gene: 4. The CDR3 totals 13 residues. Germline values: CDR1 SQVTM, CDR2 ANQGSEA. The DNA of the CDR3 is TGCAGCGTTGAAGGGGACAGTAGGTACGAGCAGTACTTC. Protein: CSVEGDSRYEQYF.

V is TRBV4-2 and J is TRBJ1-3; a possible D gene is TRBD1 (5 bases). Between the trimmed V and J ends, which lost 3 bases and 0 bases, there was a span of 18 bases. This CDR3 spans 18 amino acids. Germline V gives CDR1 LGHNA, CDR2 YNFKEQ. CDR3 region: CASSQNGGEHNSGNTIYF. In DNA form, the CDR3 reads TGTGCCAGCAGCCAGAATGGAGGGGAACATAACTCTGGAAACACCATATATTTT.

The gene calls are TRBV28 and TRBJ2-3; TRBD2 is a possible D gene (6 bases). The V gene's germline CDR1 is MDHEN and CDR2 SYDVKM. The CDR3 extends over 15 amino acids. With 6 bases removed from V and 8 bases from J, the gap between germline ends came to 21 bases. The CDR3 DNA sequence: TGTGCCAGCAGGGGCGGGACTGGGAAGGGCGGTACGCAGTATTTT. Encoded protein: CASRGGTGKGGTQYF.

The V call is TRBV18, the J call TRBJ2-5, with unresolved D. V lost 3 bases, J lost 3 bases, and 2 bases lay in between. CDR1 is KGHSH and CDR2 is LQKENI in the germline V gene. The CDR3 is made up of 11 amino acids. The CDR3 bases are TGTGCCAGCTCACCGGAAGAGACCCAGTACTTC. This codes for CASSPEETQYF.

The CDR3 nucleotides read TGTGCCAGCAGCTTAGATCCCGGGCGGGGGTCCTACGAGCAGTACTTC. As protein: CASSLDPGRGSYEQYF. The chain is built from TRBV11-2 and TRBJ2-7; 7 bases match TRBD2. Losses at the gene ends were 0 bases for V and 1 base for J; bases not matched to a gene: 6. Germline V gene lookup returns CDR1 SGHAT and CDR2 FQNNGV. This CDR3 has 16 amino acids.

The table lists this clone with a few counts. The gene calls are TRBV7-2 and TRBJ1-5, with a tentative D call TRBD1 (5 bases). V shed 1 base and J shed 2 bases, with 9 bases lying between them. Germline V gene sequence: CDR1 SGHTA, CDR2 FQGNSA. The CDR3 sequence is 15 residues long. The CDR3 loop is CASSLVLQGNQPQHF. In DNA form, the CDR3 reads TGTGCCAGCAGCTTAGTCTTACAGGGCAATCAGCCCCAGCATTTT.

This clone has just one count. The chain recombines TRBV5-1 with TRBJ1-3; no firm D call. CDR1 is SGHRS, CDR2 YFSETQ, per germline. The CDR3 runs to 17 residues. The ends were cut back, 1 base at V and 2 bases at J, with 16 bases in the middle. CDR3 in DNA: TGCGCCAGCAGCTTGTTCTCACAAGGTCAAACTGGAAACACCATATATTTT. As protein: CASSLFSQGQTGNTIYF.

The chain recombines TRBV6-6 with TRBJ2-3, with 10 bases lining up with TRBD1. Per the germline V gene, CDR1 is MNHNY and CDR2 is SVGAGI (reference sequence). The V segment lost 4 bases and the J segment 6 bases; nucleotides outside the gene matches: 10. The CDR3 extends over 16 amino acids. As DNA, the CDR3 is TGTGCCAGCAGTTCGAGCCGGGACAGGGGTTGGGATACGCAGTATTTT. It encodes CASSSSRDRGWDTQYF.

The chain has TRBV4-3 and TRBJ1-2, with D unresolved. The germline V and J ends were trimmed by 4 bases and 2 bases, with 8 bases remaining between them. Germline assignment: CDR1 LGHNA and CDR2 YSLEER. The CDR3 is made up of 13 amino acids. The CDR3 spells CASSRRENYGYTF. The CDR3 DNA is TGCGCCAGCAGCCGAAGGGAGAACTATGGCTACACCTTC.

This rearrangement joins TRBV7-9 to TRBJ2-7, with a weak D call TRBD1 (6 bases). The CDR3 has 14 amino acids. V was cut by 7 bases and J by 2 bases, with 15 bases left in between. Germline CDR1 and CDR2: SEHNR and FQNEAQ (reference sequence). Here the CDR3 reads CASTWTELTYEQYF. CDR3 in DNA: TGTGCCAGCACCTGGACAGAACTAACCTACGAGCAGTACTTC.

The chain links TRBV6-5 to TRBJ2-5; D might be TRBD1 or TRBD2, each matching 5 bases. This CDR3 is built from 11 residues. V gave up 8 bases and J gave up 7 bases, with 11 bases separating them. In germline, CDR1 is MNHEY, CDR2 SVGAGI. The CDR3 here is CASSQRGTQYF. The CDR3 DNA reads as TGTGCCAGCTCCCAGAGGGGGACCCAGTACTTC.

The CDR3 DNA follows: TGTGCCAGCAGCCCCTACAGGAGCCCAAACCTCCCCGGTTGGGAAAAACTGTTTTTT. Protein product: CASSPYRSPNLPGWEKLFF. The J gene is TRBJ1-4, the V gene TRBV7-9; the D gene is possibly TRBD1 (5 bases). This CDR3 contains 19 residues. V was shortened by 5 bases and J by 8 bases, with 30 bases between the two germline ends. In germline, CDR1 is SEHNR, CDR2 FQNEAQ (reference sequence).

This sequence joins TRBV7-8 and TRBJ2-5; D may be TRBD1 or TRBD2 (5 bases each). V was shortened by 5 bases and J by 3 bases, with 16 bases between the two germline ends. Germline CDR1 is SGHVS and CDR2 is FQNEAQ. CDR3 length: 15 residues. The CDR3: CASSPPGRLKETQYF. The CDR3 DNA reads as TGTGCCAGCAGCCCCCCGGGGCGACTAAAAGAGACCCAGTACTTC.

The chain carries TRBV2 and TRBJ1-2; 8 bases line up with TRBD1. Per the germline V gene, CDR1 is SNHLY and CDR2 is FYNNEI. V shed 1 base, J shed 0 bases, and the junction held 1 base outside the gene matches. This CDR3 has 15 amino acids. The CDR3 DNA follows: TGTGCCAGCAGTGAAGGGGACAGGCCTAACTATGGCTACACCTTC. Translated: CASSEGDRPNYGYTF.

The CDR3 loop is CAISEGGEAFF. CDR3 DNA: TGTGCCATCAGTGAGGGGGGAGAAGCTTTCTTT. The chain joins TRBV10-3 to TRBJ1-1; perhaps TRBD1 as D (5 bases). There are 11 residues in the CDR3. The germline V and J ends were trimmed by 2 bases and 8 bases, with 6 bases remaining between them. Germline V gives CDR1 ENHRY, CDR2 SYGVKD.

This chain links TRBV6-6 with TRBJ1-5; D unclear. V lost 7 bases and J lost 4, with 11 bases in between. Per germline, CDR1 MNHNY and CDR2 SVGAGI (reference sequence). The CDR3 has 13 amino acids. The CDR3 coding sequence is TGTGCCAGCACCTTATTTAGTAATCAGCCCCAGCATTTT. Protein product: CASTLFSNQPQHF.

J is TRBJ1-2 and V is TRBV5-6; D remains ambiguous. Germline V gene lookup returns CDR1 SGHDT and CDR2 YYEEEE. V gave up 4 bases and J gave up 4 bases, with 14 bases separating them. The CDR3 is made up of 14 amino acids. The CDR3 protein is CASSPQGAVYGYTF. As DNA, the CDR3 is TGTGCCAGCAGCCCCCAAGGCGCGGTCTATGGCTACACCTTC.

V is TRBV10-3 and J is TRBJ2-1; D gene ambiguous. The length of the CDR3 is 17 residues. Germline values: CDR1 ENHRY, CDR2 SYGVKD. With 2 bases removed from V and 0 bases from J, the gap between germline ends came to 14 bases. Here the CDR3 reads CAISEVSQLNSYNEQFF. The CDR3 bases are TGTGCCATCAGTGAGGTATCGCAACTCAACTCCTACAATGAGCAGTTCTTC.

This clone was counted once. Written as DNA, the CDR3 is TGCGCCAGCAGTGAGATGTCCTGGGTTACCTACGAGCAGTACTTC. It yields the protein CASSEMSWVTYEQYF. V is TRBV10-2 and J is TRBJ2-7; D not certain. Per germline, CDR1 WSHSY and CDR2 SAAADI. This CDR3 spans 15 amino acids. V was trimmed by 2 bases and J by 2 bases, leaving 13 bases between them.

J is TRBJ1-5 and V is TRBV7-2, with D uncertain. Trimming took off 5 bases at V and 1 base at J, with 9 bases between the two ends. Per the germline V gene, CDR1 is SGHTA and CDR2 is FQGNSA. The length of the CDR3 is 14 residues. The CDR3 sequence is CASSVSRSNQPQHF. The CDR3, as DNA: TGTGCCAGCAGCGTCTCCCGCAGCAATCAGCCCCAGCATTTT.

DNA of the CDR3: TGCGCCAGCAGCTTGGGGGACTACTCCTACGAGCAGTACTTC. Amino acid sequence: CASSLGDYSYEQYF. J is TRBJ2-7 and V is TRBV5-1; TRBD2 matches 7 bases. CDR1 is SGHRS, CDR2 YFSETQ, per germline. V gave up 0 bases and J gave up 0 bases; unmatched junction bases: 0. The CDR3 consists of 14 residues.

The rearrangement joins TRBV6-1 to TRBJ2-7; D is unresolved. With 4 bases removed from V and 3 bases from J, the gap between germline ends came to 10 bases. CDR1 is MNHNS and CDR2 is SASEGT in the germline V gene. The CDR3 is made up of 13 amino acids. CDR3 amino acids: CASSVTEIYEQYF. The CDR3 DNA is TGTGCCAGCAGTGTTACAGAGATCTACGAGCAGTACTTC.

This sequence joins TRBV2 and TRBJ1-2, with 7 bases matching TRBD1. From germline, CDR1 is SNHLY and CDR2 FYNNEI. The trim removed 2 bases at V and 4 bases at J, leaving 7 bases unmatched. This CDR3 contains 15 residues. The CDR3, as DNA: TGTGCCAGCAGTGAATCTCCGGACAGGATCTATGGCTACACCTTC. It is translated as CASSESPDRIYGYTF. Drawing the rest from reference TRBV2 and TRBJ1-2, the complete variable domain is EPEVTQTPSHQVTQMGQEVILRCVPISNHLYFYWYRQILGQKVEFLVSFYNNEISEKSEIFDDQFSVERPDGSNFTLKIRSTKLEDSAMYFCASSESPDRIYGYTFGSGTRLTVV.

V gene TRBV4-3 combines with J gene TRBJ1-5; D remains ambiguous. The germline gives CDR1 LGHNA, CDR2 YSLEER. This CDR3 comprises 15 residues. V dropped 0 bases and J dropped 0 bases, with 6 bases sitting between them. CDR3 residues: CASSQDIGSNQPQHF. The CDR3 region has the DNA TGCGCCAGCAGCCAAGATATCGGTAGCAATCAGCCCCAGCATTTT.

The gene calls are TRBV10-1 and TRBJ2-7; TRBD1 is a possible D gene (6 bases). CDR3 length equals 16 residues. Germline V gene lookup returns CDR1 WNHNN and CDR2 SYGVQD (reference sequence). V was shortened by 4 bases and J by 5 bases, with 21 bases between the two germline ends. In DNA, the CDR3 is TGCGCCAGCAGTGGGACCCCACAGGGAGAGGGAAACGAGCAGTACTTC. Protein: CASSGTPQGEGNEQYF.

This rearrangement joins TRBV27 to TRBJ1-2, with D unclear. The CDR3 runs to 14 residues. V was trimmed by 3 bases and J by 2 bases, leaving 10 bases between them. CDR1 MNHEY and CDR2 SMNVEV come from the germline V gene (reference sequence). Written as DNA, the CDR3 is TGTGCCAGCAGTTTTTTTCCGGGGAACTATGGCTACACCTTC. Translated, it gives CASSFFPGNYGYTF.

This clone has a single count. The V gene is TRBV5-5, the J gene TRBJ1-4; D remains unclear. Germline lookup yields CDR1 SGHKS and CDR2 YYEKEE (reference sequence). V dropped 5 bases and J dropped 0 bases, with 8 bases sitting between them. The CDR3 sequence is 14 residues long. The CDR3 reads CASRGGSTNEKLFF. The CDR3 nucleotides read TGTGCCAGCAGGGGAGGGTCAACTAATGAAAAACTGTTTTTT.